Here is one T cell receptor beta chain with its context. TCRdb keeps only in-frame clones here, not all; method: immunoSEQ multiplex PCR. This table has approximately 230,000 clones, around 83% appearing once. This CDR3 contains 17 residues. V dropped 3 bases and J dropped 1; count of bases not matched to a gene: 7. The V gene's germline CDR1 is SGHDT and CDR2 YYEEEE. The sample comes from a study of blood T cell repertoires in COVID-19. This rearrangement joins TRBV5-6 to TRBJ1-6, with 7 bases fitting TRBD1. This TCR derives from a man of 80 years or more with acute or convalescent COVID-19. The source material was peripheral blood. The CDR3 region is CASSSLQGFSYNSPLHF. DNA for the CDR3: TGTGCCAGCAGCTCATTACAGGGGTTTTCCTATAATTCACCCCTCCACTTT.